This TCR beta chain was retrieved from a study of T cell responses to AZD1222 COVID-19 vaccine. Broader study findings: Mostly white British, mostly female donors; authors suggested clonal diversity may be underestimated.

As for this clone: What it binds is unknown.

This table comes from immunoSEQ multiplex PCR, and its TCRdb copy is limited to in-frame clones, with some not included. The data show under 130,000 clones, with roughly 90% seen just once and about 2.3% held by the top ten. The CDR3 has 16 residues. The ends lost 1 base at V and 5 bases at J; junction bases unmatched: 8. CDR1 is SGHRS, CDR2 YFSETQ, per germline. The chain carries TRBV5-1 and TRBJ2-3; 9 bases fit TRBD2. The origin of this receptor is an adult in good health. The sample in question was peripheral blood, obtained on day 0 of AZD1222 vaccination. Here the CDR3 DNA reads TGCGCCAGCAGCTTGAATGGCGGGAGGGCTGGAGATACGCAGTATTTT. Protein product: CASSLNGGRAGDTQYF.